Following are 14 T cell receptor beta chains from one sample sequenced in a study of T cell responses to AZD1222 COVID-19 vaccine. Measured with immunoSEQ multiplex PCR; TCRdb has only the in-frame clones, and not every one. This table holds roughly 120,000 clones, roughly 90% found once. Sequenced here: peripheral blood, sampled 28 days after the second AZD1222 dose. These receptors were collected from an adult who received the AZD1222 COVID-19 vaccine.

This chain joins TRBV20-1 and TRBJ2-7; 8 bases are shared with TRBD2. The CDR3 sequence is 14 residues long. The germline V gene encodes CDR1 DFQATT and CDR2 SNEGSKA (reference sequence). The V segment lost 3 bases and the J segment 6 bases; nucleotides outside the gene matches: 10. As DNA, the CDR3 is TGCAGTGCTAGTCCCCCTAGCGGGTCCAGCGAGCAGTACTTC. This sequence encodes CSASPPSGSSEQYF.

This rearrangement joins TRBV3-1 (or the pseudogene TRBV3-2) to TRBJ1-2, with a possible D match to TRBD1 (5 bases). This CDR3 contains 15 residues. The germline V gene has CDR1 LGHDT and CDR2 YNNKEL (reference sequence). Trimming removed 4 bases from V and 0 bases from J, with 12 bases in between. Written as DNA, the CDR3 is TGTGCCAGCAGCCCGAACCAGGGAGCTAACTATGGCTACACCTTC. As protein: CASSPNQGANYGYTF.

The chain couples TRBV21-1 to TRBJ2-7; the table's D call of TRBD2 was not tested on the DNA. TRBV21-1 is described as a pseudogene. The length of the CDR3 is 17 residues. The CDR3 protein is CASSKPRTSGSDYEQYF. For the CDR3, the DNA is TGTGCCAGCAGCAAACCCAGGACTAGCGGGAGTGACTACGAGCAGTACTTC.

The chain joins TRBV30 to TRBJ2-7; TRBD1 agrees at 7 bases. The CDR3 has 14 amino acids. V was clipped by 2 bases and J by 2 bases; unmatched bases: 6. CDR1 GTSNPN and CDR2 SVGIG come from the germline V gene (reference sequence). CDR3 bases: TGTGCCTGGAGTCGAGGTGGACAGGCCTACGAGCAGTACTTC. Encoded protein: CAWSRGGQAYEQYF. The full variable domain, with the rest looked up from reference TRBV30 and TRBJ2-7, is SQTIHQWPATLVQPVGSPLSLECTVEGTSNPNLYWYRQAAGRGLQLLFYSVGIGQISSEVPQNLSASRPQDRQFILSSKKLLLSDSGFYLCAWSRGGQAYEQYFGPGTRLTVT.

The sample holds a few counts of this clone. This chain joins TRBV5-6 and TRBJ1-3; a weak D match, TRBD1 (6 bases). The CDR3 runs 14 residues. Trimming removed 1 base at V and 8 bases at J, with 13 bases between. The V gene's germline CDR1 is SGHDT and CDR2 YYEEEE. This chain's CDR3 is CASSLWTVSHTIYF. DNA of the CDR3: TGTGCCAGCAGCTTGTGGACAGTGTCGCACACCATATATTTT.

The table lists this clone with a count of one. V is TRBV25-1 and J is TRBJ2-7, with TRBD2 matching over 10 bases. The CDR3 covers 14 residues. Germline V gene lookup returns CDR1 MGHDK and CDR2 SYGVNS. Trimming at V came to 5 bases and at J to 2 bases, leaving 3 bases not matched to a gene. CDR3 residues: CASSPLAGAYEQYF. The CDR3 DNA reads TGTGCCAGCAGTCCGCTAGCGGGAGCCTACGAGCAGTACTTC.

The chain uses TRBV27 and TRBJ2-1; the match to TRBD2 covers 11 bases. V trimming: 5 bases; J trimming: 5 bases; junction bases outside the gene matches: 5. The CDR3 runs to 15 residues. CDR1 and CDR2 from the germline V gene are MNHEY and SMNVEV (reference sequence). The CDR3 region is CASSILAGGDNEQFF. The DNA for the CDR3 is TGTGCCAGCAGTATCCTAGCGGGGGGCGACAATGAGCAGTTCTTC.

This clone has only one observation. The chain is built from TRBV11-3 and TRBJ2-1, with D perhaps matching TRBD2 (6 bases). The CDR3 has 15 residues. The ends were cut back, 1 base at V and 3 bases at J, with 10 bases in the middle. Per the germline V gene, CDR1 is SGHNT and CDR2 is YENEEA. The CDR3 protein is CASSLVPGVYNEQFF. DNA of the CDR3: TGTGCCAGCAGCTTAGTTCCGGGAGTCTACAATGAGCAGTTCTTC.

In DNA form, the CDR3 reads TGCGCCAGCAGCCAAGGCTCCGGGGGGCAGTACACCGGGGAGCTGTTTTTT. This sequence encodes CASSQGSGGQYTGELFF. The chain links TRBV4-1 to TRBJ2-2; D is perhaps TRBD2 (7 bases). From germline, CDR1 is MGHRA and CDR2 YSYEKL. V was shortened by 1 base and J by 3 bases, with 15 bases between the two germline ends. The CDR3 sequence is 17 residues long.

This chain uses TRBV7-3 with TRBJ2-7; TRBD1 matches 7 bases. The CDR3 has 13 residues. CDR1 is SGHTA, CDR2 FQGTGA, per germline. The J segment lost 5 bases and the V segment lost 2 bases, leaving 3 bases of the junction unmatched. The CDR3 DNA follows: TGTGCCAGCAGCTTATCAGGGGGAGACGAGCAGTACTTC. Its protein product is CASSLSGGDEQYF.

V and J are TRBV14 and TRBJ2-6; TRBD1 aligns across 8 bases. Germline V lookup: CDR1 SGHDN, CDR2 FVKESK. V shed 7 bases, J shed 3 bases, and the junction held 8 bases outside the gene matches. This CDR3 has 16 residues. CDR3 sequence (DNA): TGTGCCAGCACCCAGGGGGCGTCGTTTGGGGCCAACGTCCTGACTTTC. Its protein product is CASTQGASFGANVLTF.

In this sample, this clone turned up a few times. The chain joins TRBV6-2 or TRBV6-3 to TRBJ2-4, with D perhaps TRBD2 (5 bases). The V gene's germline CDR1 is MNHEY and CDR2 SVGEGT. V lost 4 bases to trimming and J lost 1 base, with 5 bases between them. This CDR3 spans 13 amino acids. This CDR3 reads CASSSGAKNIQYF. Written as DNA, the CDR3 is TGTGCCAGCAGTTCGGGGGCCAAAAACATTCAGTACTTC.

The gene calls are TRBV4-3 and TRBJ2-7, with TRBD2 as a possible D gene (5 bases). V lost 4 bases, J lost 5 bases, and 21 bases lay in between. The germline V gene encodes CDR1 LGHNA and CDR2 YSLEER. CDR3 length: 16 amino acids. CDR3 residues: CASSPPLPAAAHEQYF. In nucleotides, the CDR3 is TGCGCCAGCAGCCCCCCCCTCCCAGCGGCGGCTCACGAGCAGTACTTC.

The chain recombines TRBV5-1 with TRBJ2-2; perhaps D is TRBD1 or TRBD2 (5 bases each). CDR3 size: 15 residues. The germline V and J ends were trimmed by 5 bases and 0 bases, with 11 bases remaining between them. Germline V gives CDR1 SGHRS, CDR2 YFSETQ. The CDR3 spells CASSEGPSNTGELFF. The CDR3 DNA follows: TGCGCCAGCAGTGAGGGACCCTCGAACACCGGGGAGCTGTTTTTT.